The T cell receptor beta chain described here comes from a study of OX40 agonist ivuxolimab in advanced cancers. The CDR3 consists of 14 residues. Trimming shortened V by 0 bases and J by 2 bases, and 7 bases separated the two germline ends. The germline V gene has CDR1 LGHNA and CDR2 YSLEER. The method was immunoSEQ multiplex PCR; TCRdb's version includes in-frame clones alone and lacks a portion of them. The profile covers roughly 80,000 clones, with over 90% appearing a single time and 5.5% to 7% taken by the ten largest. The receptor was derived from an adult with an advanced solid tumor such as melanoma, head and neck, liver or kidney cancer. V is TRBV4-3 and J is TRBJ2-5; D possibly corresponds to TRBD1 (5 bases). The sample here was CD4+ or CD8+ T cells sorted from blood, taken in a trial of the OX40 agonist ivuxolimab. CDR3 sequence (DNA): TGCGCCAGCAGCCAAGATGACAGTCAAGAGACCCAGTACTTC. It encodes CASSQDDSQETQYF.